This T cell receptor (beta chain) is from a study of blood T cell repertoires in COVID-19. Sequencing was performed with immunoSEQ multiplex PCR; in TCRdb, only in-frame clones are kept and a portion is missing. The table lists roughly 120,000 clones, less than 95% of them singletons. The CDR3 runs 15 residues. V trimming: 5 bases; J trimming: 7 bases; junction bases outside the gene matches: 13. CDR1 is MNHEY, CDR2 SMNVEV, per germline (reference sequence). The chain employs TRBV27 and TRBJ1-2; 7 bases line up with TRBD1. The specimen was peripheral blood. This clonotype was sampled from a human donor with active COVID-19. The donor label of this sample is uncertain. The DNA of the CDR3 is TGTGCCAGCAGTCCTACACAGGGGTTACTCGGTGGCTACACCTTC. Protein: CASSPTQGLLGGYTF.